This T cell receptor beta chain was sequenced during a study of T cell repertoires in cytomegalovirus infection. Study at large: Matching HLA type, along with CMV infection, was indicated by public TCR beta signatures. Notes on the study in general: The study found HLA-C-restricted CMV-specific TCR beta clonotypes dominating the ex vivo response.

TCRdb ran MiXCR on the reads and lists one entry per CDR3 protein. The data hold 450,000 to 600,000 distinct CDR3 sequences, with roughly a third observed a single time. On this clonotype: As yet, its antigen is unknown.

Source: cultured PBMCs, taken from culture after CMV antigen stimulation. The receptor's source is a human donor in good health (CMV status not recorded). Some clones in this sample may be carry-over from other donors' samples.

CDR3 bases: TGTGCCAGTAGTACGGGACGGACCTATAGCAATCAGCCCCAGCATTTT. It encodes CASSTGRTYSNQPQHF. V gene TRBV19 combines with J gene TRBJ1-5; D is perhaps TRBD1 (5 bases). With 4 bases removed from V and 0 bases from J, the gap between germline ends came to 13 bases. The CDR3 is 16 amino acids. Germline V gene lookup returns CDR1 LNHDA and CDR2 SQIVND (reference sequence).